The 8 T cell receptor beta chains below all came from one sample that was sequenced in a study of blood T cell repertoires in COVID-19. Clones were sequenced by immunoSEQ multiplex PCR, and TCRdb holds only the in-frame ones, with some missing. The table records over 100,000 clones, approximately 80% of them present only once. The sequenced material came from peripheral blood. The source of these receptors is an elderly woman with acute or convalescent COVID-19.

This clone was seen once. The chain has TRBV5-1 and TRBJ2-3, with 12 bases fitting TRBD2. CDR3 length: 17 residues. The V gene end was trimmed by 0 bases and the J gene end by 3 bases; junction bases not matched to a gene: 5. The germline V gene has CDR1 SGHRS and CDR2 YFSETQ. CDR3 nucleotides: TGCGCCAGCAGCTTGGCGGCTAGCGGGGGGGCTACAGATACGCAGTATTTT. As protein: CASSLAASGGATDTQYF. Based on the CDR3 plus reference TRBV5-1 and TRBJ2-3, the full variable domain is KAGVTQTPRYLIKTRGQQVTLSCSPISGHRSVSWYQQTPGQGLQFLFEYFSETQRNKGNFPGRFSGRQFSNSRSEMNVSTLELGDSALYLCASSLAASGGATDTQYFGPGTRLTVL.

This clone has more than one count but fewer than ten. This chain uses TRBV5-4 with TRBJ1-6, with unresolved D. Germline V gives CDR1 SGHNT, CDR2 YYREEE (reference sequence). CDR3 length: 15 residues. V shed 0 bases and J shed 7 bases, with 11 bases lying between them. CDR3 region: CASSLEPRGNSPLHF. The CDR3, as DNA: TGTGCCAGCAGCTTGGAGCCTCGAGGCAATTCACCCCTCCACTTT.

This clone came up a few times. CDR3 nucleotides: TGTGCCAGCGCCGGGGTTAACTATGGCTACACCTTC. Translating gives CASAGVNYGYTF. This sequence joins TRBV27 and TRBJ1-2; no reliable D call. The germline V gene encodes CDR1 MNHEY and CDR2 SMNVEV (reference sequence). This CDR3 region has 12 residues. The V and J ends lost 8 bases and 1 base respectively, with 8 bases between them.

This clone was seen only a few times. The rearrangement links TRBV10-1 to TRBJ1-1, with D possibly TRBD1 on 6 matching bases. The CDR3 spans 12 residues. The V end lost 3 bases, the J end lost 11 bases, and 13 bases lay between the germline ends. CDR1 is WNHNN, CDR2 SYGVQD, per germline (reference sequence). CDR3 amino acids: CASSDRTGIAFF. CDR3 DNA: TGCGCCAGCAGTGATCGAACAGGGATTGCTTTCTTT.

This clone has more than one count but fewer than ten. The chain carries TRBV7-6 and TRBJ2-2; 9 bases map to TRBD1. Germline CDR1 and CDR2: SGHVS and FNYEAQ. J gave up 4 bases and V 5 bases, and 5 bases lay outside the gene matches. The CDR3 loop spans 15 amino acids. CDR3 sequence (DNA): TGTGCCAGCAGCCCACAGGGGGCTTTCACCGGGGAGCTGTTTTTT. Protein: CASSPQGAFTGELFF.

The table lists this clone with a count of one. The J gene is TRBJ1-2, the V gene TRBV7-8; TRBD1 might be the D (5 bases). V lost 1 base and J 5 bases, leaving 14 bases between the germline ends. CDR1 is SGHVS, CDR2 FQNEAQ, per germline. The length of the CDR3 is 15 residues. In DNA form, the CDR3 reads TGTGCCAGCAGCTTAGGCCGGGGGTCCTCATATGGCTACACCTTC. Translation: CASSLGRGSSYGYTF.

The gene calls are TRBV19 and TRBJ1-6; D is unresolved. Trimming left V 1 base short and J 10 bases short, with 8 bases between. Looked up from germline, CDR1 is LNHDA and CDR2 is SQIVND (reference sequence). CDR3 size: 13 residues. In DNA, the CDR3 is TGTGCCAGTAGTATAGCCGGGATCTCACCCCTCCACTTT. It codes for CASSIAGISPLHF.

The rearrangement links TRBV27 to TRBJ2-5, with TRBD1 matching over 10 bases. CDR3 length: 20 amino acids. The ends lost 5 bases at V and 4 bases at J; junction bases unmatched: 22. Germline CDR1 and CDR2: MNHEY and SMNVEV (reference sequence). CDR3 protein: CASSHFERFESGTGVETQYF. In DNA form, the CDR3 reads TGTGCCAGCAGTCACTTCGAGCGGTTCGAGTCCGGGACAGGGGTAGAGACCCAGTACTTC.